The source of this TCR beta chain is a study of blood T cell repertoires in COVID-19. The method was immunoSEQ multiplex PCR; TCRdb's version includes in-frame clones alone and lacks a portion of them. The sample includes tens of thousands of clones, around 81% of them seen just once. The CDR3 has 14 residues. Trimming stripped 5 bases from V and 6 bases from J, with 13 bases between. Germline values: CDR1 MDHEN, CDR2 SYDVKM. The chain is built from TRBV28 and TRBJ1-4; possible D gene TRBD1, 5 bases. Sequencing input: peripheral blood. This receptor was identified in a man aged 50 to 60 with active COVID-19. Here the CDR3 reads CASSPPGNHEKLFF. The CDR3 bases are TGTGCCAGCAGTCCTCCAGGGAACCATGAAAAACTGTTTTTT. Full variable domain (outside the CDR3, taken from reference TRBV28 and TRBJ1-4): DVKVTQSSRYLVKRTGEKVFLECVQDMDHENMFWYRQDPGLGLRLIYFSYDVKMKEKGDIPEGYSVSREKKERFSLILESASTNQTSMYLCASSPPGNHEKLFFGSGTQLSVL.